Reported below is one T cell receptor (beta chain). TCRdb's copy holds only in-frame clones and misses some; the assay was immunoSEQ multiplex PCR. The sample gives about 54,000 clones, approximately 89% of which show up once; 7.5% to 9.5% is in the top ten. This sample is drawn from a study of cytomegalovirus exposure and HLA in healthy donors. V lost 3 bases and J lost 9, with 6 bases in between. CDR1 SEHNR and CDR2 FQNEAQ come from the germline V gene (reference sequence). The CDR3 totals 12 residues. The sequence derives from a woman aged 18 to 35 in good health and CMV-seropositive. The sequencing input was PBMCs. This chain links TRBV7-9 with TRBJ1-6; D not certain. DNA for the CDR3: TGTGCCAGCAGCTTCCCCTTTTCACCCCTCCACTTT. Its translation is CASSFPFSPLHF.